This T cell receptor beta chain originates from a study of CD8 T cells in ankylosing spondylitis. Broader study findings: It was reported that disease-linked clones were significantly enriched in matched ankylosing spondylitis synovial fluid. A TCR beta motif of several highly homologous variants appeared characteristic of ankylosing spondylitis blood.

In this sample, this clonotype turned up a few times. Antigen specificity is unknown. TCRdb ran MiXCR on the 5' RACE reads and lists one entry per CDR3 protein. Altogether roughly 370,000 distinct CDR3 sequences are present, about a fifth being singletons, with the ten largest covering about 16%. Trimming removed 0 bases from V and 3 bases from J; junction bases left unmatched: 6. Germline assignment: CDR1 LNHNV and CDR2 YYDKDF (reference sequence). This CDR3 comprises 17 residues. Sequencing input: blood, either unsorted or a sorted T cell fraction (not recorded which). This clonotype was obtained from a male donor with ankylosing spondylitis. The chain uses TRBV15 and TRBJ2-1; TRBD2 matches 9 bases. CDR3 region: CATSRESGGTLYNEQFF. For the CDR3, the DNA is TGTGCCACCAGCAGAGAAAGCGGGGGGACTCTCTACAATGAGCAGTTCTTC.